This TCR beta chain emerged from a study of cytomegalovirus exposure and HLA in healthy donors. The PCR ran on 60 Vbeta and 13 Jbeta primers. This table comes from immunoSEQ multiplex PCR, and its TCRdb copy is limited to in-frame clones, with some not included. Of approximately 74,000 clones listed, about 80% are singletons. Points from the study as a whole: From TCR beta sequences, most subjects' HLA-A and HLA-B alleles were reportedly predicted accurately. Clonal expansion was found to be greater in HLA-associated TCR beta chains than in equally common others in a later analysis.

Points on this clone: What it binds is not known.

The receptor comes from a man aged 55 to 69 in good health and CMV-seropositive. Sequencing used PBMCs.

The CDR3 nucleotides are TGTGCCAGCAGCTTAGTCGACAGGGTCACTGAAGCTTTCTTT. Encoded protein: CASSLVDRVTEAFF. V is TRBV11-3 and J is TRBJ1-1; 7 bases map to TRBD1. From germline, CDR1 is SGHNT and CDR2 YENEEA. The CDR3 has 14 amino acids. The junction had 3 bases not matched to a gene; V was cut back by 1 base and J by 4 bases.